This TCR beta chain comes out of a study of blood T cell repertoires in COVID-19 (dated by TCRdb to 2018 to 2021). Background on the whole study: The collaborator samples originated in the United States, Italy and Spain and spanned the acute and convalescent phases of COVID-19. The prospective study material was composed of cDNA or gDNA derived from T cells, B-cell-depleted T cells, or PBMCs. Subjects who had been exposed to COVID-19, were actively infected with it, or had recovered from it provided the deeply sampled blood TCRbeta repertoires that made up the dataset. The repertoires were made available in a free public database intended to serve as a resource for research on the immune response to SARS-CoV-2. The samples were drawn from the first 160 participants of the ongoing ImmuneRACE study and from roughly 1,300 subjects provided by 6 global collaborators. Sample metadata almost always included a de-identified subject ID, COVID-19 status, age in years and sex. HLA class I and class II types, where available, came from metadata supplied by the sample provider rather than from assay-based typing.

As regards this clone: Its antigen target is currently unknown. There are no base qualities to consult, and no much larger clone falls within one base.

Findings and caveats that apply to the study as a whole: The quantity of clinical and demographic metadata differed by source and by participant and was supplied without curation.

Each collaborating institution followed its own protocols to collect whole blood in K2EDTA tubes. For TCRbeta analysis, collaborators shipped samples as frozen whole blood, isolated PBMCs, or DNA extracted from either of those sample types. TCRbeta CDR3 regions were amplified from genomic DNA by means of the immunoSEQ Assay, a bias-controlled multiplex PCR. Turning to the authors' computational methods: Nucleated cell counts per sample were estimated from amplification of reference gene primers within the assay. To quantify the absolute abundance of each unique TCRbeta CDR3 rearrangement, sequence reads were collapsed and filtered. Productive Simpson clonality was computed per sample as the square root of Simpson's diversity index over productive rearrangements. TCRdb retrieved this table from immuneACCESS and kept in-frame rearrangements only. Not all clones are present; in checked studies, unresolved V genes account for under half, and no reason is known for the remainder. V and J calls and clone size are those listed in that table; D and trimming were worked out from the DNA. This sample is represented by 65,000 or so clones; approximately 82% of them were singletons. Roughly 3.5% of the sample lies in the top ten.

V has 3 bases trimmed and J has 8 bases trimmed; junction bases matching no gene number 6. Spanning cysteine to phenylalanine, the CDR3 consists of 14 amino acids. The retained sequence is limited to the CDR3, 42 bases, with the frame set at the first base. The germline V gene yields SGHVS for CDR1 and FNYEAQ for CDR2. This clonotype was sampled from a man between 60 and 70 years old with acute or convalescent COVID-19. The V and J genes are TRBV7-6 and TRBJ1-2; TRBD1 aligns with 10 central bases. The source material was peripheral blood. The CDR3 region: CASSFPGTGVGYTF. The bases read TGTGCCAGCAGCTTTCCCGGGACAGGGGTCGGCTACACCTTC.